A single T cell receptor (beta chain) is shown here with its context. Its antigen is unknown. This record belongs to a study of T cells in Graves' hyperthyroidism and ophthalmopathy. The study's findings and limits: The blood repertoire included most of the expanded thyroid clonotypes above 0.001. The model made its ophthalmopathy prediction, and onset followed a median approximately 6 months later.

The source material, RNA transcripts, was used to amplify TCR beta CDR3 regions. An initial round of RT-PCR targeting the TCR CDR3 relied on the HTBI primer set. MiXCR, applied by TCRdb to the multiplex PCR reads, yields one record per CDR3 protein. The table includes some 570,000 distinct CDR3 sequences, 13% to 15% detected once. A roughly 10 ml volume of fresh peripheral blood provided the PBMCs. The germline CDR1 and CDR2 sequences are SGHTA and FQGNSA. This CDR3 is built from 15 residues. Unmatched junction bases numbered 4, after V lost 3 bases and J lost 2 bases. The V call is TRBV7-2, the J call TRBJ2-5, with TRBD2 matching over 9 bases. The receptor was isolated from a woman younger than 30 with Graves' ophthalmopathy. Sequenced material: blood. The CDR3 loop reads CASSLGLAPQETQYF. As DNA, the CDR3 is TGTGCCAGCAGCTTGGGACTAGCCCCTCAAGAGACCCAGTACTTC.